The 4 T cell receptor beta chains listed next were all sequenced from one sample in a study of blood T cell repertoires in COVID-19. Assay used: immunoSEQ multiplex PCR; TCRdb lists only in-frame clones, some missing. The sample lists around 260,000 clones; 70% to 90% were seen once. Sequencing was performed on peripheral blood. These receptors originate from a man aged 18-30 years with active or convalescent COVID-19.

The chain employs TRBV10-3 and TRBJ1-3; 10 nucleotides line up with TRBD1. This CDR3 has 12 amino acids. The germline gives CDR1 ENHRY, CDR2 SYGVKD. The V segment lost 11 bases and the J segment 7 bases; nucleotides outside the gene matches: 5. The CDR3 is CAGGTGVNTIYF. The CDR3 bases are TGTGCCGGCGGGACAGGGGTTAACACCATATATTTT.

The chain employs TRBV6-2 or TRBV6-3 and TRBJ2-7; D possibly corresponds to TRBD2 (6 bases). V was cut by 1 base and J by 5 bases, with 15 bases left in between. The germline V gene has CDR1 MNHEY and CDR2 SVGEGT. This CDR3 has 15 residues. CDR3 DNA sequence: TGTGCCAGCAGTTACTGGGCGGGACGTGGGGACGAGCAGTACTTC. Amino acid sequence: CASSYWAGRGDEQYF.

This chain connects TRBV4-2 to TRBJ1-1; TRBD1 matches at 7 bases. Unmatched junction bases numbered 5, after V lost 0 bases and J lost 1 base. Germline assignment: CDR1 LGHNA and CDR2 YNFKEQ. This CDR3 has 16 residues. The CDR3 DNA sequence: TGTGCCAGCAGCCAAGATATGGGGACAGCGAACACTGAAGCTTTCTTT. It is translated as CASSQDMGTANTEAFF.

This clone was recorded a few times. This chain links TRBV14 with TRBJ2-2; 10 nucleotides match TRBD2. CDR3 length equals 16 residues. With V trimmed by 6 bases and J by 7 bases, 11 bases remained unmatched. Germline V gene data show CDR1 as SGHDN and CDR2 as FVKESK. The CDR3: CASSRLSSGGVGELFF. The CDR3 DNA reads as TGTGCCAGCAGTCGTCTGTCGAGCGGGGGGGTCGGGGAGCTGTTTTTT.